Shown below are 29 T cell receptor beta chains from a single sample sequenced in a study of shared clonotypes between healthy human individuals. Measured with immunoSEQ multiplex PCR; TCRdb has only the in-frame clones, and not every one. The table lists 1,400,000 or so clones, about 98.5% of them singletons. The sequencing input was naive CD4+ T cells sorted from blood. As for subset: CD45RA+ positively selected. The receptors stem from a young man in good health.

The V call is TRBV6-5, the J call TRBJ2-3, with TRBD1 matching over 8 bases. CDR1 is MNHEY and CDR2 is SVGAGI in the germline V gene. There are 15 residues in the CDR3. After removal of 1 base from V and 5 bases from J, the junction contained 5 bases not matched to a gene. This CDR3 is CASSYFGTGEDTQYF. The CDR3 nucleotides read TGTGCCAGCAGTTACTTTGGGACAGGAGAAGATACGCAGTATTTT.

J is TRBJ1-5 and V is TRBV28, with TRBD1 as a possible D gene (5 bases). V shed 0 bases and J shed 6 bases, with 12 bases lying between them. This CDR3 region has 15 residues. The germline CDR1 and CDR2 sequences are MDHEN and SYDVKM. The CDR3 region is CASSLWGDDSQPQHF. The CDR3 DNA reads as TGTGCCAGCAGTTTATGGGGGGATGACAGTCAGCCCCAGCATTTT.

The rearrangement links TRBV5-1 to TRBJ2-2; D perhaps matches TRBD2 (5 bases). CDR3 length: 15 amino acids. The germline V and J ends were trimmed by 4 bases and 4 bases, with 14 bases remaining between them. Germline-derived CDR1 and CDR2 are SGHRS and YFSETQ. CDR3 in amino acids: CASSVSIASTGELFF. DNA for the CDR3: TGCGCCAGCAGCGTGTCGATAGCGTCCACCGGGGAGCTGTTTTTT.

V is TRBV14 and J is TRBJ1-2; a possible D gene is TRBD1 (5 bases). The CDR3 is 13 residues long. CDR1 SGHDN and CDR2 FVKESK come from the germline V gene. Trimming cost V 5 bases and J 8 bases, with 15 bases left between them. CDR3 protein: CASSGRIGAGYTF. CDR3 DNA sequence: TGTGCCAGCAGCGGACGAATTGGGGCAGGCTACACCTTC.

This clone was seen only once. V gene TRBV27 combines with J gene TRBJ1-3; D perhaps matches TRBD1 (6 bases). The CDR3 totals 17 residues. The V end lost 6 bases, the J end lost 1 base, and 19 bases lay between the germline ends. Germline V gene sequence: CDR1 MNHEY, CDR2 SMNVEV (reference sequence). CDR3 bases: TGTGCCAGCAGCATTCATACAGGGAACCCTTCTGGAAACACCATATATTTT. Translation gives CASSIHTGNPSGNTIYF.

This CDR3 reads CASSLTLAGVLAKNIQYF. DNA of the CDR3: TGTGCCAGCAGCTTGACCCTAGCGGGAGTTCTGGCCAAAAACATTCAGTACTTC. The J gene is TRBJ2-4, the V gene TRBV5-5, with 10 bases lining up with TRBD2. With V trimmed by 1 base and J by 1 base, 8 bases remained unmatched. Germline CDR1 is SGHKS and CDR2 is YYEKEE (reference sequence). The CDR3 sequence is 18 residues long.

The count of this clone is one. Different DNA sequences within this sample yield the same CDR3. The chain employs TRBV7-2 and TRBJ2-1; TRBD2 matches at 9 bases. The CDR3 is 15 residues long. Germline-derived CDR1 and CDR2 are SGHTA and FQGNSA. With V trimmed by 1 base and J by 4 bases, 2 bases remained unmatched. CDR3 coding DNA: TGTGCCAGCAGCTTAGGACTAGCGGCTTACAATGAGCAGTTCTTC. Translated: CASSLGLAAYNEQFF.

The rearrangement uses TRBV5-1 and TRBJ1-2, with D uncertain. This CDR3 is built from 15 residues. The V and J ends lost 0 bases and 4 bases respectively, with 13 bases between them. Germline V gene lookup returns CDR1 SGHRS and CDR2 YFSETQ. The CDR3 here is CASSLEGDRGYGYTF. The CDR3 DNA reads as TGCGCCAGCAGCTTGGAGGGTGACCGCGGCTATGGCTACACCTTC.

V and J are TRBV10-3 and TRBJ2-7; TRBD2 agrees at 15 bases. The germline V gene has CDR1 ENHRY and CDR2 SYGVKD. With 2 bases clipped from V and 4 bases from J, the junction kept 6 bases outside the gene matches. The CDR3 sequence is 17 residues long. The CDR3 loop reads CAISEHAGTSGRYEQYF. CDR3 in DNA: TGTGCCATCAGTGAGCATGCAGGGACTAGCGGGAGGTACGAGCAGTACTTC.

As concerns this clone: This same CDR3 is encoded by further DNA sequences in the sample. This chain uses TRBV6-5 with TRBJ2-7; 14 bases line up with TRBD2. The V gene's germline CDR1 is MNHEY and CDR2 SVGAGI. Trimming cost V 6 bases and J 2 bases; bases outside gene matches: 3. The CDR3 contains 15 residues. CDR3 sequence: CASSRLAGGPYEQYF. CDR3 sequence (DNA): TGTGCCAGCAGCCGACTAGCGGGAGGGCCCTACGAGCAGTACTTC.

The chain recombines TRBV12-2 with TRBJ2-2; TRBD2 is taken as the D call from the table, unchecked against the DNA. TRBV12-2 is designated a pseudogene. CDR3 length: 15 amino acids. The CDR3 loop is CASRLIMARIGELFF. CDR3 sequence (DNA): TGTGCAAGTCGCTTAATCATGGCGCGGATCGGGGAGCTGTTTTTT.

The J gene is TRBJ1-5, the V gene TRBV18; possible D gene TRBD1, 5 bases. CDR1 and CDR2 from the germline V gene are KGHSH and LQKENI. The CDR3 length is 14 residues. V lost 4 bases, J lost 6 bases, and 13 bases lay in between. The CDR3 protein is CASSHLQDGQPQHF. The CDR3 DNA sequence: TGTGCCAGCTCACATTTACAGGACGGTCAGCCCCAGCATTTT.

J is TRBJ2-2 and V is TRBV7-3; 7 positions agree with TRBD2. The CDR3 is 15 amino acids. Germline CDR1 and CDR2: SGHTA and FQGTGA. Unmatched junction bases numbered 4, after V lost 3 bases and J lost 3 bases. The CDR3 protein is CASSLGLPYTGELFF. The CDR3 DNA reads TGTGCCAGCAGCTTGGGACTACCCTACACCGGGGAGCTGTTTTTT.

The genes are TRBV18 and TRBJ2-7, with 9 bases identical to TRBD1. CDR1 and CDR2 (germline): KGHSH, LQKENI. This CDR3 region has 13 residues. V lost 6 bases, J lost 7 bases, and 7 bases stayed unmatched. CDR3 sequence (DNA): TGTGCCAGCTCTCGGGACAGGGCTAAAGAGCAGTACTTC. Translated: CASSRDRAKEQYF. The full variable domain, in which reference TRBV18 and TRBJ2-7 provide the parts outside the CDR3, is NAGVMQNPRHLVRRRGQEARLRCSPMKGHSHVYWYRQLPEEGLKFMVYLQKENIIDESGMPKERFSAEFPKEGPSILRIQQVVRGDSAAYFCASSRDRAKEQYFGPGTRLTVT.

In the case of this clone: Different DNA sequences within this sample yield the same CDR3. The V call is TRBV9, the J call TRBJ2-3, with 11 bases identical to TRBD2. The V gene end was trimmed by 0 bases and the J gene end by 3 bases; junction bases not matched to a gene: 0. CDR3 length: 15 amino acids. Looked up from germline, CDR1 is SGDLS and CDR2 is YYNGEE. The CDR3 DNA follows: TGTGCCAGCAGCGTAGGGACTAGCGGGACAGATACGCAGTATTTT. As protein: CASSVGTSGTDTQYF.

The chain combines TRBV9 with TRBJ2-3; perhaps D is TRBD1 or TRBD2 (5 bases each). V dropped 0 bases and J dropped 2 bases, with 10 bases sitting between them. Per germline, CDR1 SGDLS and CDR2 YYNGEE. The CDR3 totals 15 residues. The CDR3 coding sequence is TGTGCCAGCAGCGTAGTTGGGACGACCACAGATACGCAGTATTTT. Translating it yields CASSVVGTTTDTQYF.

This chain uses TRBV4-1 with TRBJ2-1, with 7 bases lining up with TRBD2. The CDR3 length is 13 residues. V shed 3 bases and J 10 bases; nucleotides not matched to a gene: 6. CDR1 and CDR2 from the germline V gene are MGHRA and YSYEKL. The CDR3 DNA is TGCGCCAGCAGCCAGATTGAACTAGCGGAGCAGTTCTTC. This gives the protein CASSQIELAEQFF.

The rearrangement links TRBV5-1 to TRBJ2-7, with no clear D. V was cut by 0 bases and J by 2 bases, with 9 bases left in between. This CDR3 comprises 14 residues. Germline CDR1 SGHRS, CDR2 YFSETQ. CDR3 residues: CASSLVPPTYEQYF. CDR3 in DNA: TGCGCCAGCAGCTTGGTCCCCCCTACCTACGAGCAGTACTTC.

CDR3 coding DNA: TGTGCCAGCAGCCCGGGACAGGTCGGAGGGAAACTGTTTTTT. Protein sequence: CASSPGQVGGKLFF. The rearrangement uses TRBV7-2 and TRBJ1-4; 8 nucleotides agree with TRBD1. CDR1 and CDR2 (germline): SGHTA, FQGNSA. The CDR3 has 14 amino acids. V shed 5 bases, J shed 11 bases, and the junction held 10 bases outside the gene matches.

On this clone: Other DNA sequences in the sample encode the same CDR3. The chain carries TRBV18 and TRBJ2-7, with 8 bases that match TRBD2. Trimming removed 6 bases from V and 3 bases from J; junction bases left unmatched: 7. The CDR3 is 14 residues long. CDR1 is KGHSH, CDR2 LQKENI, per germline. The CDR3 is CASSPGTSLYEQYF. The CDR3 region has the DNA TGTGCCAGCTCCCCAGGGACTAGTCTCTACGAGCAGTACTTC. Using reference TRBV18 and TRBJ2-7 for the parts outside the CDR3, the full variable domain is NAGVMQNPRHLVRRRGQEARLRCSPMKGHSHVYWYRQLPEEGLKFMVYLQKENIIDESGMPKERFSAEFPKEGPSILRIQQVVRGDSAAYFCASSPGTSLYEQYFGPGTRLTVT.

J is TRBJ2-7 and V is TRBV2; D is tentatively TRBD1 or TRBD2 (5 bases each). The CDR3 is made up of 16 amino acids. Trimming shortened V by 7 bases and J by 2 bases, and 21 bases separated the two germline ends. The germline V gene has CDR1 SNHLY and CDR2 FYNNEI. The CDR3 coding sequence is TGTGCCAGCAACTCCAGGGCGAGGGCCATCGCCTACGAGCAGTACTTC. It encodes CASNSRARAIAYEQYF. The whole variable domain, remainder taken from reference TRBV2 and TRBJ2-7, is EPEVTQTPSHQVTQMGQEVILRCVPISNHLYFYWYRQILGQKVEFLVSFYNNEISEKSEIFDDQFSVERPDGSNFTLKIRSTKLEDSAMYFCASNSRARAIAYEQYFGPGTRLTVT.

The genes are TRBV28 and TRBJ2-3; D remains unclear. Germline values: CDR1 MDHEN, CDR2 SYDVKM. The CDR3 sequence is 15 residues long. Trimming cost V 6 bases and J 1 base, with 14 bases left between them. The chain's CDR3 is CASSPLDTGTDTQYF. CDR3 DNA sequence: TGTGCCAGCAGCCCCCTCGACACTGGCACAGATACGCAGTATTTT.

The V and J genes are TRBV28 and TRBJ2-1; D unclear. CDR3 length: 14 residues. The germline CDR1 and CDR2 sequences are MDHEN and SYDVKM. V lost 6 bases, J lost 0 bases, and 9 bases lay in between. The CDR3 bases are TGTGCCAGCAGGGTACGGAGCTCCTACAATGAGCAGTTCTTC. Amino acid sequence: CASRVRSSYNEQFF. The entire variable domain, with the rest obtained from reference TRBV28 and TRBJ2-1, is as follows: DVKVTQSSRYLVKRTGEKVFLECVQDMDHENMFWYRQDPGLGLRLIYFSYDVKMKEKGDIPEGYSVSREKKERFSLILESASTNQTSMYLCASRVRSSYNEQFFGPGTRLTVL.

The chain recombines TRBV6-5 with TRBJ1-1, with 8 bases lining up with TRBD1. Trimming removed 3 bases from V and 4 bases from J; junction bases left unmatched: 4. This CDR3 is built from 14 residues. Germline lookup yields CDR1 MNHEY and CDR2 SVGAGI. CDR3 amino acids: CASSYGDRGTEAFF. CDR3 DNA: TGTGCCAGCAGTTATGGCGACAGGGGCACTGAAGCTTTCTTT.

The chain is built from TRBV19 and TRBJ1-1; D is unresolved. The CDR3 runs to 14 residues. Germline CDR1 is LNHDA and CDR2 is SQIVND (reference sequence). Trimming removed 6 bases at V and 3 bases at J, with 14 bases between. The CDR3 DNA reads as TGTGCCAGTAGGTGGGCAAACGGGGACACTGAAGCTTTCTTT. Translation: CASRWANGDTEAFF.

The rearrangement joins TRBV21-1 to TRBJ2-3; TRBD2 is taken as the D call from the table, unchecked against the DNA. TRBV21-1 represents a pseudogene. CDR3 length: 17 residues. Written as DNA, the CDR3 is TGTGCCAGCAGCCGACCCGGGACTAGCGGGGGCACAGATACGCAGTATTTT. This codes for CASSRPGTSGGTDTQYF.

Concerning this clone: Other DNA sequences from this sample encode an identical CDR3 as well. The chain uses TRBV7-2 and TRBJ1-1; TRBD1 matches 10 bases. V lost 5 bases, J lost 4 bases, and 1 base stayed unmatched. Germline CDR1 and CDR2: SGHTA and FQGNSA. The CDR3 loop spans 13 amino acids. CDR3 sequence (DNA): TGTGCCAGCAGCCGGACAGGGGGCACTGAAGCTTTCTTT. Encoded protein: CASSRTGGTEAFF.

Written as DNA, the CDR3 is TGCGCCAGCAGCCGCGACAGTCTCACTGAAGCTTTCTTT. This translates into CASSRDSLTEAFF. The genes are TRBV5-1 and TRBJ1-1; a weak D match, TRBD1 (5 bases). This CDR3 region has 13 residues. The V gene lost 4 bases and the J gene lost 4 bases, with 11 bases spanning the gap. Germline V CDR1 and CDR2: SGHRS, YFSETQ.

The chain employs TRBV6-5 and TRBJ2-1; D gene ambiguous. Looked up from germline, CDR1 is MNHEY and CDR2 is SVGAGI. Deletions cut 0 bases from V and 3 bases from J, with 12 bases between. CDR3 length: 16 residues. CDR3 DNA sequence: TGTGCCAGCAGTTACTCGGCCCTGGCAGTCTACAATGAGCAGTTCTTC. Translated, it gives CASSYSALAVYNEQFF.